This TCR beta chain was identified in a study of OX40 agonist ivuxolimab in advanced cancers. Germline values: CDR1 SGHNT, CDR2 YYREEE (reference sequence). The CDR3 covers 15 residues. The J segment lost 4 bases and the V segment lost 4 bases, leaving 8 bases of the junction unmatched. The assay was immunoSEQ multiplex PCR, and TCRdb's table has in-frame clones only and misses some. The sample has some 70,000 clones, 70% to 90% seen once. The clonotype comes from an adult with an advanced solid tumor such as melanoma, head and neck, liver or kidney cancer. The sequences come from CD4+ or CD8+ T cells sorted from blood, collected in a trial of the OX40 agonist ivuxolimab. The V call is TRBV5-4, the J call TRBJ2-5; 9 bases agree with TRBD1. CDR3 region: CASSKVPGQGETQYF. The DNA of the CDR3 is TGTGCCAGCAGCAAGGTACCGGGACAGGGAGAGACCCAGTACTTC. Complete variable domain (other parts from reference TRBV5-4 and TRBJ2-5): ETGVTQSPTHLIKTRGQQVTLRCSSQSGHNTVSWYQQALGQGPQFIFQYYREEENGRGNFPPRFSGLQFPNYSSELNVNALELDDSALYLCASSKVPGQGETQYFGPGTRLLVL.